Only a few counts were recorded for the clone carrying this T cell receptor (beta chain). Its antigen is as yet unknown. This entry comes from a study of a mutant IDH1 vaccine in newly diagnosed glioma. Overall study: Once 4-6 weeks had passed after radiotherapy alone, vaccination started, or it started with temozolomide cycles.

Assay: immunoSEQ multiplex PCR; the TCRdb copy retains only in-frame clones and omits some. The sample holds over 40,000 clones; around 89% are singletons and the top ten take around 1.5%. Findings and caveats of the study: Among patients, 80% to 95% showed immune responses induced by the vaccine.

Time point specified: week 35, safety follow-up. Vaccination used 300 ug of mutant IDH1 20-mer peptide per dose, with topical imiquimod. Patients in the study were vaccinated eight times, receiving shots in weeks 1, 3, 5, 7, 11, 15, 19 and 23. Each donor presented with a new WHO grade 3 or 4 astrocytoma that tested IDH1-mutant and showed ATRX loss. The sequence was collected from a middle-aged man with glioma. Here the sequenced sample was PBMCs, taken from a glioma patient whose treatment included an IDH1 peptide vaccine.

This CDR3 reads CASSEGSGTDTQYF. The CDR3 nucleotides read TGTGCCAGCAGTGAAGGGTCGGGCACAGATACGCAGTATTTT. V and J are TRBV6-1 and TRBJ2-3; D unresolved. Trimming took 1 base from V and 1 from J, leaving 6 bases between them. Germline V gene data show CDR1 as MNHNS and CDR2 as SASEGT. The CDR3 is 14 amino acids.